The rows below give T cell receptor beta chains drawn from one sample of a study of T cells in Graves' hyperthyroidism and ophthalmopathy. TCRdb re-analysed the multiplex PCR reads in MiXCR, keeping a single row per CDR3 protein. The sample yields some 490,000 distinct CDR3 sequences, about 16% seen once. Sequencing was done on a sample of blood. The receptors come from a woman in her thirties with Graves' ophthalmopathy. Each CDR3 is given with its conserved first and last residue. A D gene is named only where the DNA matches it firmly. A clone size is listed for some rows: how often the clone was seen (once, few, many), or a class if it is expanded.

D: .
J: TRBJ2-7
size: many
V: TRBV5-6
CDR3: CASSQTPSYEQYF
DNA: TGTGCCAGCAGCCAGACACCATCCTACGAGCAGTACTTC

D: TRBD2
J: TRBJ2-7
size: many
V: TRBV14
CDR3: CASSQVAGPYEQYF
DNA: TGTGCCAGCAGCCAGGTAGCGGGACCCTACGAGCAGTACTTC

D: TRBD1
J: TRBJ2-5
size: few
V: TRBV5-1
CDR3: CASSLGTGGVETQYF
DNA: TGCGCCAGCAGCTTGGGGACAGGGGGCGTAGAGACCCAGTACTTC

D: .
J: TRBJ2-5
size: many
V: TRBV29-1
CDR3: CSVVSGGGETQYF
DNA: TGCAGCGTTGTCTCCGGGGGCGGAGAGACCCAGTACTTC

D: TRBD2
J: TRBJ2-3
size: many
V: TRBV20-1
CDR3: CSAREGPSERGQYF
DNA: TGCAGTGCTAGAGAGGGCCCAAGTGAGCGGGGGCAGTATTTT

D: TRBD2
J: TRBJ2-1
size: .
V: TRBV5-1
CDR3: CASSLEIAGAYNEQFF
DNA: TGCGCCAGCAGCTTGGAAATAGCGGGAGCATACAATGAGCAGTTCTTC

D: TRBD2
J: TRBJ2-7
size: many
V: TRBV12-3/TRBV12-4
CDR3: CASSLRLAGVYEQYF
DNA: TGTGCCAGCAGTTTAAGACTAGCGGGAGTTTACGAGCAGTACTTC

D: .
J: TRBJ2-2
size: .
V: TRBV29-1
CDR3: CSAGLGSNTGELFF
DNA: TGCAGCGCCGGACTGGGTTCGAACACCGGGGAGCTGTTTTTT

D: TRBD2
J: TRBJ2-7
size: few
V: TRBV4-1
CDR3: CASSQDWPGGSYEQYF
DNA: TGCGCCAGCAGCCAAGATTGGCCGGGAGGCTCCTACGAGCAGTACTTC

D: .
J: TRBJ1-1
size: many
V: TRBV2
CDR3: CASIGGPDRSEAFF
DNA: TGTGCCAGCATCGGGGGACCAGACAGAAGTGAAGCTTTCTTT

D: .
J: TRBJ2-1
size: .
V: TRBV28
CDR3: CASSLIDRWDEQFF
DNA: TGTGCCAGCAGTTTAATTGACCGGTGGGATGAGCAGTTCTTC

D: TRBD2
J: TRBJ2-1
size: few
V: TRBV29-1
CDR3: CSAPSGSSYNEQFF
DNA: TGCAGTGCTCCTAGCGGGAGCTCCTACAATGAGCAGTTCTTC

D: .
J: TRBJ1-6
size: .
V: TRBV20-1
CDR3: CSAGTPNSPLHF
DNA: TGCAGTGCGGGGACACCCAATTCACCCCTCCACTTT

D: .
J: TRBJ1-5
size: many
V: TRBV10-3
CDR3: CAISETGGGPSNQPQHF
DNA: TGTGCCATCAGTGAGACCGGGGGGGGCCCTAGCAATCAGCCCCAGCATTTT

D: .
J: TRBJ2-7
size: few
V: TRBV20-1
CDR3: CSATKTDTYEQYF
DNA: TGCAGTGCTACTAAGACAGATACCTACGAGCAGTACTTC

D: .
J: TRBJ2-3
size: many
V: TRBV4-3
CDR3: CASSLDWGSPASSTDTQYF
DNA: TGCGCCAGCAGCCTAGATTGGGGTTCCCCAGCGAGTAGCACAGATACGCAGTATTTT

D: TRBD1
J: TRBJ1-2
size: many
V: TRBV11-1
CDR3: CASSGQGQWYGYTF
DNA: TGTGCCAGCAGCGGACAGGGACAATGGTATGGCTACACCTTC

D: TRBD2
J: TRBJ2-1
size: many
V: TRBV20-1
CDR3: CSARGTLAGSNEQFF
DNA: TGCAGTGCTAGAGGAACACTAGCGGGATCCAATGAGCAGTTCTTC

D: .
J: TRBJ2-2
size: .
V: TRBV29-1
CDR3: CSVDGGLITGELFF
DNA: TGCAGCGTGGACGGTGGGTTAATCACCGGGGAGCTGTTTTTT

D: .
J: TRBJ1-5
size: .
V: TRBV12-3/TRBV12-4
CDR3: CASSPSGTGAGAEPQHF
DNA: TGTGCCAGCAGTCCTTCGGGGACCGGGGCAGGGGCTGAGCCCCAGCATTTT

D: TRBD2
J: TRBJ2-7
size: few
V: TRBV28
CDR3: CASRAGTRWDEQYF
DNA: TGTGCCAGCCGGGCCGGGACTAGGTGGGACGAGCAGTACTTC

D: .
J: TRBJ2-3
size: few
V: TRBV29-1
CDR3: CSLLGLDTQYF
DNA: TGCAGCCTCCTAGGGCTAGATACGCAGTATTTT

D: TRBD1
J: TRBJ2-7
size: many
V: TRBV5-8
CDR3: CASTRDPGQTSYEQYF
DNA: TGTGCCAGCACCCGCGACCCGGGACAGACTTCCTACGAGCAGTACTTC

D: TRBD1
J: TRBJ2-7
size: many
V: TRBV30
CDR3: CAWAPGTATYEQYF
DNA: TGTGCCTGGGCCCCCGGGACAGCGACCTACGAGCAGTACTTC

D: .
J: TRBJ1-4
size: few
V: TRBV28
CDR3: CASRQGFNEKLFF
DNA: TGTGCCAGCAGGCAGGGGTTTAATGAAAAACTGTTTTTT

D: TRBD1
J: TRBJ1-1
size: .
V: TRBV10-1
CDR3: CASSEGQGVTEAFF
DNA: TGCGCCAGCAGTGAAGGGCAGGGGGTGACTGAAGCTTTCTTT

D: TRBD1
J: TRBJ2-7
size: .
V: TRBV15
CDR3: CATGDRSYEQYF
DNA: TGTGCCACCGGGGACAGGTCCTACGAGCAGTACTTC

D: .
J: TRBJ1-1
size: many
V: TRBV20-1
CDR3: CSARKGGGTEAFF
DNA: TGCAGTGCTAGAAAGGGGGGAGGTACTGAAGCTTTCTTT

D: TRBD1
J: TRBJ2-7
size: many
V: TRBV28
CDR3: CASSLHTRDRGYEQYF
DNA: TGTGCCAGCAGTTTACATACTAGGGACAGGGGCTACGAGCAGTACTTC

D: TRBD1
J: TRBJ1-2
size: .
V: TRBV13
CDR3: CASSQDRRNGYTF
DNA: TGTGCCAGCAGCCAGGACAGGCGAAATGGCTACACCTTC

D: .
J: TRBJ1-2
size: many
V: TRBV12-3/TRBV12-4
CDR3: CASSAHRTYGYTF
DNA: TGTGCCAGCAGCGCACATAGGACCTATGGCTACACCTTC

D: TRBD1
J: TRBJ1-6
size: many
V: TRBV28
CDR3: CASGYQGGYSPLHF
DNA: TGTGCCTCAGGTTATCAGGGGGGGTACTCACCCCTCCACTTT

D: .
J: TRBJ2-2
size: few
V: TRBV11-2
CDR3: CASSTKAVTSTGELFF
DNA: TGTGCCAGCAGCACTAAAGCGGTGACGAGCACCGGGGAGCTGTTTTTT

D: .
J: TRBJ2-1
size: few
V: TRBV20-1
CDR3: CSASPYNEQFF
DNA: TGCAGTGCTAGCCCTTACAATGAGCAGTTCTTC

D: .
J: TRBJ2-5
size: many
V: TRBV19
CDR3: CASGLWRETQYF
DNA: TGTGCCAGTGGACTGTGGAGGGAGACCCAGTACTTC

D: .
J: TRBJ2-1
size: .
V: TRBV6-2/TRBV6-3
CDR3: CASSSSRGYNEQFF
DNA: .

D: .
J: TRBJ1-2
size: few
V: TRBV27
CDR3: CASSLSSLGGYTF
DNA: TGTGCCAGCAGTTTATCTAGCTTGGGTGGCTACACCTTC

D: .
J: TRBJ2-3
size: many
V: TRBV28
CDR3: CASSWTGRVTDTQYF
DNA: TGTGCCAGCAGCTGGACAGGGAGGGTCACAGATACGCAGTATTTT

D: .
J: TRBJ2-3
size: many
V: TRBV28
CDR3: CASLLRGADTQYF
DNA: TGTGCCAGTTTACTACGAGGGGCAGATACGCAGTATTTT

D: .
J: TRBJ2-1
size: many
V: TRBV28
CDR3: CASSFNYLSQFF
DNA: TGTGCCAGCAGTTTTAACTACCTATCGCAGTTCTTC

D: .
J: TRBJ2-1
size: many
V: TRBV11-3
CDR3: CASSLSGGTYNEQFF
DNA: TGTGCCAGCAGCTTAAGTGGCGGTACCTACAATGAGCAGTTCTTC

D: TRBD2
J: TRBJ2-1
size: .
V: TRBV9
CDR3: CASSLGTSYEQFF
DNA: TGTGCCAGCAGTCTCGGGACTAGCTATGAGCAGTTCTTC

D: .
J: TRBJ2-7
size: many
V: TRBV5-1
CDR3: CASSSGIFKNREREQYF
DNA: TGCGCCAGCAGCTCGGGGATTTTCAAAAACAGGGAGCGCGAGCAGTACTTC

D: .
J: TRBJ1-1
size: many
V: TRBV7-2
CDR3: CASSLSRGGTEAFF
DNA: TGTGCCAGCAGCTTATCGCGGGGTGGCACTGAAGCTTTCTTT

D: .
J: TRBJ1-2
size: many
V: TRBV7-3
CDR3: CASSLTPSGAGYTF
DNA: TGTGCCAGCAGCTTAACTCCCAGCGGTGCTGGCTACACCTTC

D: .
J: TRBJ2-1
size: many
V: TRBV28
CDR3: CASSFENSYNEQFF
DNA: TGTGCCAGCAGTTTTGAGAACTCCTACAATGAGCAGTTCTTC